These T cell receptor beta chains were read from a single sample in a study of graft-versus-host responses after intestinal transplantation. Repertoires were generated with immunoSEQ multiplex PCR, while TCRdb's copy carries only in-frame clones and drops some. The data show 50,000 to 55,000 clones, about 89% seen once. Which antigens these TCRs recognize remains unknown. The sequencing used unstimulated CD4+ T cells sorted from spleen or lymph node cells, collected before transplant. Receptors originate from a human donor who was the organ donor for an intestinal transplant. The CDR3 runs from the conserved cysteine through the conserved F or W. The order of the fields is D gene, J gene, clone size, V gene, CDR3 DNA, CDR3 protein. A D gene is named only where the DNA matches it firmly. Size tells how often a clone was seen (once, few, many) or the class of an expanded clone, and some rows leave it out.

NA,TRBJ2-1,NA,TRBV5-1,TGCGCCAGCAGCTTAGTACAGTTCCCCTACAATGAGCAGTTCTTC,CASSLVQFPYNEQFF
TRBD1,TRBJ1-4,NA,TRBV30,TGTGCCTGGAGTGTACTCGGACAGGGTAGTGAAAAACTGTTTTTT,CAWSVLGQGSEKLFF
NA,TRBJ1-2,NA,TRBV19,TGTGCCAGTAGCCCCAAAGGGGGAGGGGCGTATGGCTACACCTTC,CASSPKGGGAYGYTF
NA,TRBJ1-5,NA,TRBV19,TGTGCCAGTAGTATAGCAACCGGGGGATCCCCATTCGATCAGCCCCAGCATTTT,CASSIATGGSPFDQPQHF
NA,TRBJ2-3,NA,TRBV5-5,TGTGCCAGCAGCTTGGGGTGGGCCACGGCAGATACGCAGTATTTT,CASSLGWATADTQYF
NA,TRBJ2-5,NA,TRBV11-2,TGTGCCAGCAGCTTAATGACAGGCCAAGAGACCCAGTACTTC,CASSLMTGQETQYF
TRBD2,TRBJ2-3,NA,TRBV28,TGTGCCAGCAGTTATCTAGCGGGAGGAGTAACAGATACGCAGTATTTT,CASSYLAGGVTDTQYF
NA,TRBJ1-1,once,TRBV27,TGTGCCAGCAGTTTATACCCAGGACGGGGTCGGACTGAAGCTTTCTTT,CASSLYPGRGRTEAFF
NA,TRBJ1-1,NA,TRBV5-1,TGCGCCAGCAGCCGAACCGACAGTATGAACACTGAAGCTTTCTTT,CASSRTDSMNTEAFF
NA,TRBJ2-7,NA,TRBV11-2,TGTGCCAGCAGCTTGCAGGCTTACGAGCAGTACTTC,CASSLQAYEQYF
TRBD2,TRBJ2-7,NA,TRBV10-3,TGTGCCACCCAGCGGGACCCGACCTACGAGCAGTACTTC,CATQRDPTYEQYF
TRBD1,TRBJ1-3,NA,TRBV7-9,TGTGCCAGCAGCTTAGGGGACAGGACGAAAGGAAACACCATATATTTT,CASSLGDRTKGNTIYF
TRBD2,TRBJ2-2,NA,TRBV4-2,TGTGCCAGCAGACTAGCGGGACGAATTGTGTCCGGGGAGCTGTTTTTT,CASRLAGRIVSGELFF
TRBD1,TRBJ1-2,few,TRBV2,TGTGCCAGCAGCCCGGGACAGGGCAACTATGGCTACACCTTC,CASSPGQGNYGYTF
NA,TRBJ2-7,NA,TRBV6-6,TGTGCCAGCAGTTACATTCCGGGACAAGGGAACGAGCAGTACTTC,CASSYIPGQGNEQYF
TRBD2,TRBJ2-1,NA,TRBV5-1,TGCGCCAGCAGCAGAAGACTAGCGGGAGGGCCGAATGAGCAGTTCTTC,CASSRRLAGGPNEQFF
TRBD2,TRBJ2-7,NA,TRBV28,TGTGCCAGCAGTGGTAGCGGGAGAGGTCCCTACGAGCAGTACTTC,CASSGSGRGPYEQYF
TRBD1,TRBJ1-5,NA,TRBV28,TGTGCCAGCAGTCGGCCCGGGACAGGGGGTCAGCCCCAGCATTTT,CASSRPGTGGQPQHF